The count of the clone carrying this TCR beta chain is one. This table comes from immunoSEQ multiplex PCR, and its TCRdb copy is limited to in-frame clones, with some not included. The table shows 120,000 or so clones, with 92% occurring only once. These data come from a study of T cell responses to AZD1222 COVID-19 vaccine. This CDR3 has 14 residues. From germline, CDR1 is MNHNY and CDR2 SVGAGI (reference sequence). J lost 5 bases, V lost 9 bases, and 8 bases had no gene match. Sample: peripheral blood, taken on day 0 of AZD1222 vaccination. The TCR was taken from an adult in good health. The rearrangement joins TRBV6-6 to TRBJ2-2, with TRBD1 matching 8 bases. CDR3 in amino acids: CASGERTGTGELFF. DNA of the CDR3: TGTGCCAGTGGGGAGAGGACAGGGACCGGGGAGCTGTTTTTT.